This TCR beta chain emerged from a study of OX40 agonist ivuxolimab in advanced cancers. At the level of the whole study: Ivuxolimab, which targeted the costimulatory receptor OX40 (CD134), was an agonistic, fully human IgG2 monoclonal antibody. Peripheral TCRbeta sequencing aimed to test whether ivuxolimab altered TCR sequence diversity and caused clonal T-cell expansion. Intravenous ivuxolimab was administered to patients every 2 weeks at six dose levels: 0.01, 0.1, 0.3, 1.5, 3 and 10 mg/kg. Of the approximately 54 dose-escalation patients, hepatocellular carcinoma was present in about 20, melanoma in around 15, renal cell carcinoma in 9 and head and neck cancer in 9. The paper covers the monotherapy dose-escalation part of the phase I ivuxolimab trial, which included N of about 50 patients. Patients were allowed to have had prior anti-PD-1, anti-PD-L1 or anti-CTLA-4 therapy, and around two fifths of the dose-escalation patients had been treated with checkpoint inhibitors. Three dose-escalation patients achieved partial responses, one with hepatocellular carcinoma and two with cutaneous melanoma. A male proportion of 70% to 90% and a mean age of around 60 years, ranging from roughly 23 to 85, were recorded for the dose-escalation cohort.

Patients with a history of autoimmune disease or receiving systemic immunosuppression were excluded from the trial. Peripheral blood for TCR sequencing was collected from all dose cohorts at baseline, on cycle 4 day 1, and on cycle 7 day 1. The samples were taken from a phase I, first-in-human, multicenter, open-label dose-escalation trial of ivuxolimab. The trial enrolled adults with locally advanced or metastatic head and neck squamous cell, hepatocellular, melanoma or renal cell carcinoma. Before TCR sequencing, CD4+ and CD8+ T cells were separately sorted from peripheral blood. Concerning this clone itself: The antigen it binds to is not known. No much larger clone exists at a distance of one base, and base qualities are not known.

Study-level results and caveats: At doses of 0.1 to 3.0 mg/kg, clonal expansion of both CD4+ and CD8+ blood T cells was observed from baseline to week 6. Low levels of normalized T-cell clonal expansion were also seen in some patients who did not respond. The antigen specificity of the clonally expanded peripheral T cells was not determined. In partial responders in the 0.1-3.0 mg/kg groups, normalized peripheral clonal expansion was found to be among the lowest, especially among CD8+ T cells. After ivuxolimab, expanded clones were on average more numerous among CD8+ T cells than among CD4+ T cells.

For sequencing of the TCRbeta CDR3 region, genomic DNA was extracted from the sorted cells. TCRbeta CDR3 regions were sequenced using the immunoSEQ Assay. The table was pulled from immuneACCESS by TCRdb, which kept in-frame rearrangements only. Such tables lose some clones; where checked, under half of the loss comes from unresolved V genes, and the rest has no known cause. For this sample the table gives roughly 20,000 clones, of which 75% to 85% were detected only once. The ten largest clones capture approximately 36% of the sample. V has 0 bases trimmed and J has 7 bases trimmed; junction bases matching no gene number 6. CDR3 length: 15 amino acids, cysteine to phenylalanine. Of the read, only the CDR3 DNA is kept; its 45 bases are in frame from base 1. The germline V gene supplies CDR1 SGDLS and CDR2 YYNGEE.

The sequence is built from TRBV9 and TRBJ2-1, and 8 bases in between align with TRBD2. This material consisted of CD4+ or CD8+ T cells sorted from blood, taken in a trial of the OX40 agonist ivuxolimab. The origin of this receptor is an adult with an advanced solid tumor such as melanoma, head and neck, liver or kidney cancer. The CDR3 here reads CASSVGGGHGNEQFF. The DNA sequence follows: TGTGCCAGCAGCGTAGGCGGGGGGCACGGGAATGAGCAGTTCTTC.